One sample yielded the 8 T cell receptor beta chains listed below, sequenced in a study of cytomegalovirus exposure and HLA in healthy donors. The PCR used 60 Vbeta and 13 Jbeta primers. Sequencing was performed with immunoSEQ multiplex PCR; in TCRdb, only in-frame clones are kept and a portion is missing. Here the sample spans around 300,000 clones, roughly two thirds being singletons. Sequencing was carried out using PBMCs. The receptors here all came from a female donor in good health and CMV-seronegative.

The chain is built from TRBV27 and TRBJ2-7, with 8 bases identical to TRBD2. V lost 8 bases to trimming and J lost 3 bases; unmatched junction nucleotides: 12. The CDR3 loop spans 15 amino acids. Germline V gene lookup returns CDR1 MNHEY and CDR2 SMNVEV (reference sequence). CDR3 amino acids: CASRFRFRGGYEQYF. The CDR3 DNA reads TGTGCCAGCCGCTTTAGGTTCCGGGGGGGCTACGAGCAGTACTTC.

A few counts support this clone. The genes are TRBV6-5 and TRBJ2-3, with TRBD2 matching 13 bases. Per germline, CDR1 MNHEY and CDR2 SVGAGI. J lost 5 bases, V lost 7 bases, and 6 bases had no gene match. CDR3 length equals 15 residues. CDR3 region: CASKGLAGSIDTQYF. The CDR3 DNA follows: TGTGCCAGCAAGGGACTAGCGGGATCAATAGATACGCAGTATTTT.

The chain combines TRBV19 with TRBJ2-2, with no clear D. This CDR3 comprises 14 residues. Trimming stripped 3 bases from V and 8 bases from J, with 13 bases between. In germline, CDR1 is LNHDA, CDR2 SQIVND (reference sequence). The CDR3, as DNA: TGTGCCAGTAGTATTTTCAGGTCCCAGGGGGAGCTGTTTTTT. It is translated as CASSIFRSQGELFF.

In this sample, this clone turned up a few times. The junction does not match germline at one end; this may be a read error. The chain's CDR3 is CASSTTGPLHF. CDR3 coding DNA: TGTGCCAGCAGCACTACAGGGCCCCTCCACTTC. V usage is TRBV11-3 and J usage is TRBJ2-7; a possible D gene is TRBD1 (6 bases). The germline CDR1 and CDR2 sequences are SGHNT and YENEEA. The length of the CDR3 is 11 residues.

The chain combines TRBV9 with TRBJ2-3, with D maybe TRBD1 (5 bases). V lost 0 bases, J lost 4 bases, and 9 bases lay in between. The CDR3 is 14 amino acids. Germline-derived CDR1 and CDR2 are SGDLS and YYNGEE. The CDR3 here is CASSVAAGSDTQYF. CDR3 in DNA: TGTGCCAGCAGCGTAGCGGCAGGGTCAGATACGCAGTATTTT.

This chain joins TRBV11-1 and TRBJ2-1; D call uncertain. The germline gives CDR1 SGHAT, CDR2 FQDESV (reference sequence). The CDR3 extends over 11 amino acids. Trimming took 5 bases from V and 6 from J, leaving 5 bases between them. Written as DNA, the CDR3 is TGTGCCAGCAGCCTTAGCAATGAGCAGTTCTTC. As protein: CASSLSNEQFF. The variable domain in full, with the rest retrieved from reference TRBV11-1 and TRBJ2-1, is EAEVAQSPRYKITEKSQAVAFWCDPISGHATLYWYRQILGQGPELLVQFQDESVVDDSQLPKDRFSAERLKGVDSTLKIQPAELGDSAMYLCASSLSNEQFFGPGTRLTVL.

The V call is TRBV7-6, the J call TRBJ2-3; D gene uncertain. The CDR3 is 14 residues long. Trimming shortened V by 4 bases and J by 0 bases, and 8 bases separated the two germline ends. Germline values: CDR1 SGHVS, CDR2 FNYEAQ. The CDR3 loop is CASSSPSSTDTQYF. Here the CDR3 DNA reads TGTGCCAGCAGCTCCCCTTCTAGCACAGATACGCAGTATTTT.

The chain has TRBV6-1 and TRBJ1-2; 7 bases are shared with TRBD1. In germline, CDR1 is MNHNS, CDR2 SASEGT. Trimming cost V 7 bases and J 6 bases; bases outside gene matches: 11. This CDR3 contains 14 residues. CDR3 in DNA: TGTGCCAGCATCGATAGGTGGAGGGGGCATGGCTACACCTTC. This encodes CASIDRWRGHGYTF.